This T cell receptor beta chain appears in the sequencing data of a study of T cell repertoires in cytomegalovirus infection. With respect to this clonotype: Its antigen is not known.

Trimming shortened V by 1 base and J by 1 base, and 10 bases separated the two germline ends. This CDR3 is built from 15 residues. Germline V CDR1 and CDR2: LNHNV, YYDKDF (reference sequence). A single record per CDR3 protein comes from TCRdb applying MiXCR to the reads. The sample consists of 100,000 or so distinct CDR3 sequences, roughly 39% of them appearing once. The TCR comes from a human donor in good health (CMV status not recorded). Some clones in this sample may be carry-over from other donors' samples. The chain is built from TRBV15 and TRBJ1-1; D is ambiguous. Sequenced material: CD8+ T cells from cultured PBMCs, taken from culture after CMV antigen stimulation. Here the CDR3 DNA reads TGTGCCACCAGCAGAGTTCGAACGGCGAACACTGAAGCTTTCTTT. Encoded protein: CATSRVRTANTEAFF.